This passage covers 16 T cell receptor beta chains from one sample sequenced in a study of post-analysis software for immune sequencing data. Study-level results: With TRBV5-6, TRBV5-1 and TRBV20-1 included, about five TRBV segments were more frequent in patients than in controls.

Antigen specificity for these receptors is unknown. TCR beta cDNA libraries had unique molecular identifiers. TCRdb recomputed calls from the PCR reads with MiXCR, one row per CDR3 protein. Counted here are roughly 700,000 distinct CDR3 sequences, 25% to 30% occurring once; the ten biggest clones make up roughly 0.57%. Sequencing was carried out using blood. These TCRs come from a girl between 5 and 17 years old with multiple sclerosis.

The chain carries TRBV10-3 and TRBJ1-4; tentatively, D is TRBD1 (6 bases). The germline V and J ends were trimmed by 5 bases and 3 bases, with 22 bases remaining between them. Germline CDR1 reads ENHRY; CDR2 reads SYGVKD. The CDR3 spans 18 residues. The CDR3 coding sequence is TGTGCCATCAGTCCCCACAGGGCAGGCAGTGCGGCTAATGAAAAACTGTTTTTT. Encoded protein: CAISPHRAGSAANEKLFF.

As DNA, the CDR3 is TGTGCCAGCAGCCTACTCCGGACGAACACCGGGGAGCTGTTTTTT. Translating gives CASSLLRTNTGELFF. The rearrangement uses TRBV7-9 and TRBJ2-2; D call uncertain. V was clipped by 5 bases and J by 0 bases, with 10 bases between them. This CDR3 is built from 15 residues. Looked up from germline, CDR1 is SEHNR and CDR2 is FQNEAQ (reference sequence).

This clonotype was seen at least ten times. The CDR3 DNA is TGTGCCAGCAGTCACCAAACCTTAGCTGGTACGCAGTATTTT. Protein product: CASSHQTLAGTQYF. V and J are TRBV27 and TRBJ2-3; D gene ambiguous. V lost 5 bases to trimming and J lost 8 bases, with 17 bases between them. Germline V gene data show CDR1 as MNHEY and CDR2 as SMNVEV (reference sequence). CDR3 length: 14 residues.

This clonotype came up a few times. CDR3 in DNA: TGCGCCAACAAGCGGGGCGTGAGGGACGATCAGCCCCAGCATTTT. It translates to CANKRGVRDDQPQHF. This sequence joins TRBV5-1 and TRBJ1-5; a possible D gene is TRBD1 (5 bases). The CDR3 loop spans 15 amino acids. Germline values: CDR1 SGHRS, CDR2 YFSETQ. Trimming took off 9 bases at V and 5 bases at J, with 21 bases between the two ends.

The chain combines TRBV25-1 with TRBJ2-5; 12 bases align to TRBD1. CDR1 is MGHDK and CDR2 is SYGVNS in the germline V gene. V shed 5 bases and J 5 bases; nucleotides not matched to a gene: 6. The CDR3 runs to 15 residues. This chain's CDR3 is CASSNQGQGAETQYF. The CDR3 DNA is TGTGCCAGCAGTAACCAGGGACAGGGGGCCGAGACCCAGTACTTC.

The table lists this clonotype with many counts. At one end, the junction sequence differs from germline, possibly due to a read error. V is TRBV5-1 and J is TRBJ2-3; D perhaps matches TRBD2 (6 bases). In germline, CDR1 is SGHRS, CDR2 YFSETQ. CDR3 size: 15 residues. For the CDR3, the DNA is TGTGCCAGCAGCTTAGCCGGGACTAGCACAGATACGCAGTATTTT. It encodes CASSLAGTSTDTQYF. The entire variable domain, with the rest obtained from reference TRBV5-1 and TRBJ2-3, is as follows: KAGVTQTPRYLIKTRGQQVTLSCSPISGHRSVSWYQQTPGQGLQFLFEYFSETQRNKGNFPGRFSGRQFSNSRSEMNVSTLELGDSALYLCASSLAGTSTDTQYFGPGTRLTVL.

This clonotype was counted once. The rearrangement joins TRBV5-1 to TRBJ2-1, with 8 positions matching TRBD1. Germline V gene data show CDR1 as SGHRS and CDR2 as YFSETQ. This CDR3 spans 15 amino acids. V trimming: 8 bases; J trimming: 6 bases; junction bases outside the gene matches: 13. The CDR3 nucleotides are TGCGCCAGGGACTTAAAGCAGGGGGCTCCCAATGAGCAGTTCTTC. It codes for CARDLKQGAPNEQFF.

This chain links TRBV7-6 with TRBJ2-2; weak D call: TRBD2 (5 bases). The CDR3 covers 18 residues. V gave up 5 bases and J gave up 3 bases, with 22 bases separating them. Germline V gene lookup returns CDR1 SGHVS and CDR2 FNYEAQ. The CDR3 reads CASSLKAPGVTYTGELFF. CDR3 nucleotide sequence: TGTGCCAGCAGCCTCAAAGCCCCCGGGGTCACCTACACCGGGGAGCTGTTTTTT.

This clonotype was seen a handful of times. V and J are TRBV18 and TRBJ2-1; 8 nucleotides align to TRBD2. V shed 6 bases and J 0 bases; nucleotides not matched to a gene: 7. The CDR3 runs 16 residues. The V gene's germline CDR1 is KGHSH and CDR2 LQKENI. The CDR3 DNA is TGTGCCAGCTCGGCCATAGCGGGGACCTCCTACAATGAGCAGTTCTTC. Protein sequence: CASSAIAGTSYNEQFF.

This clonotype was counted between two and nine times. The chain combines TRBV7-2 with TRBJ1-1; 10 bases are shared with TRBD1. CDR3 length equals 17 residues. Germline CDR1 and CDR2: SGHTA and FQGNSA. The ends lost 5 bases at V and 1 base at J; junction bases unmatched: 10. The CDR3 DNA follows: TGTGCCAGCAGCCAAGGGGGACAGGGGTTATGGAACACTGAAGCTTTCTTT. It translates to CASSQGGQGLWNTEAFF.

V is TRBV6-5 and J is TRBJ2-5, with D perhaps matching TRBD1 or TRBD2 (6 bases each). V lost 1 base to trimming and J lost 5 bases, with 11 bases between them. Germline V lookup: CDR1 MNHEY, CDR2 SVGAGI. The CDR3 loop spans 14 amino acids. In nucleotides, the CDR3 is TGTGCCAGCAGTTACTTGGGGGGCCCGGAGACCCAGTACTTC. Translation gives CASSYLGGPETQYF.

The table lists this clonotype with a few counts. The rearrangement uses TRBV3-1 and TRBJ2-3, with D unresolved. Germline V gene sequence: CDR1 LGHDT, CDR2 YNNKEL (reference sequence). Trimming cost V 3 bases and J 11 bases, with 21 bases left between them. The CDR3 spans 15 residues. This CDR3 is CASSHPPDPPGMQYF. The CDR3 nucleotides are TGTGCCAGCAGCCACCCGCCCGACCCGCCTGGTATGCAGTATTTT.

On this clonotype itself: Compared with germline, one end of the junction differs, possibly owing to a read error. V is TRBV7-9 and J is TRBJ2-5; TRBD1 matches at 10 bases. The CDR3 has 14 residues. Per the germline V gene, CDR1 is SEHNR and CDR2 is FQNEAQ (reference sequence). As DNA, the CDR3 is TGTGCCAGCAGCATAGACAGGGGGCGAGAGGCCCAGTACTTC. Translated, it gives CASSIDRGREAQYF.

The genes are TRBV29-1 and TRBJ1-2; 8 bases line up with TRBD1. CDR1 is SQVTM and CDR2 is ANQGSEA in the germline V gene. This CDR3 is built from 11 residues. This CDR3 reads CRGTGVNGYTF. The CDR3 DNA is TGCAGGGGGACAGGCGTAAATGGCTACACCTTC.

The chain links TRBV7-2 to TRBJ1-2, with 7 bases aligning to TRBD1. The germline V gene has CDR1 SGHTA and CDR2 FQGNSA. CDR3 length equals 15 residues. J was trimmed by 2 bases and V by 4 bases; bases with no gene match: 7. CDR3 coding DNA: TGTGCCAGCAGCTCGTCAGGGGGTTTCAACTATGGCTACACCTTC. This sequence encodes CASSSSGGFNYGYTF.

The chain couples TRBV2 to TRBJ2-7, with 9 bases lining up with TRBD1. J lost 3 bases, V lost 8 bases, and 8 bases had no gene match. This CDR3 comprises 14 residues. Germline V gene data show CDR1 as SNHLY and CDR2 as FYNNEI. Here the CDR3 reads CASGPGTGNYEQYF. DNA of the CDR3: TGTGCCAGCGGCCCCGGGACAGGGAACTACGAGCAGTACTTC.